The source of this T cell receptor beta chain is a study of blood T cell repertoires in COVID-19. Study at large: Whether acute or convalescent, the COVID-19 samples came from the United States, Italy and Spain. T cells, B-cell-depleted T cells, or PBMCs provided the cDNA or gDNA that served as material.

The V and J ends lost 2 bases and 8 bases, in that order; junction bases with no gene match: 5. Per the germline V gene, CDR1 is MNHEY and CDR2 is SVGEGT. This CDR3 comprises 15 residues. Original handling: Reference gene primer amplification gave estimated nucleated cell counts. Produced via immunoSEQ multiplex PCR; TCRdb's table is partial and in-frame only. The DNA gave D and trimming, while V, J and clone size come from that table. The sample has hundreds of thousands of clones, about 81% seen once. The receptor comes from a woman aged 55 to 70 with active or convalescent COVID-19. The sequenced sample consisted of peripheral blood. The rearrangement joins TRBV6-2 or TRBV6-3 to TRBJ1-6, with TRBD1 identical over 8 bases. CDR3: CASSYPQGAHSPLHF. In nucleotides, the CDR3 is TGTGCCAGCAGTTACCCGCAGGGGGCTCATTCACCCCTCCACTTT.